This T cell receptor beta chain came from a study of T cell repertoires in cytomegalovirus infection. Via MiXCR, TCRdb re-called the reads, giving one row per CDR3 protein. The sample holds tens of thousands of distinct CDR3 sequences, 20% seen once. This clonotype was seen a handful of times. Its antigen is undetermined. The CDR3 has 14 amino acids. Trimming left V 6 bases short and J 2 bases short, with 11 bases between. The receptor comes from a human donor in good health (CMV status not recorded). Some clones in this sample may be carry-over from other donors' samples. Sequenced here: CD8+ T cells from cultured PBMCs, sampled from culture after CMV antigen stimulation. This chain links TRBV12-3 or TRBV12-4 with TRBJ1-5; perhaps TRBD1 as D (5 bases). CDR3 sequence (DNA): TGTGCCAGCAGGTCAGGGTTGGGCAATCAGCCCCAGCATTTT. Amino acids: CASRSGLGNQPQHF.